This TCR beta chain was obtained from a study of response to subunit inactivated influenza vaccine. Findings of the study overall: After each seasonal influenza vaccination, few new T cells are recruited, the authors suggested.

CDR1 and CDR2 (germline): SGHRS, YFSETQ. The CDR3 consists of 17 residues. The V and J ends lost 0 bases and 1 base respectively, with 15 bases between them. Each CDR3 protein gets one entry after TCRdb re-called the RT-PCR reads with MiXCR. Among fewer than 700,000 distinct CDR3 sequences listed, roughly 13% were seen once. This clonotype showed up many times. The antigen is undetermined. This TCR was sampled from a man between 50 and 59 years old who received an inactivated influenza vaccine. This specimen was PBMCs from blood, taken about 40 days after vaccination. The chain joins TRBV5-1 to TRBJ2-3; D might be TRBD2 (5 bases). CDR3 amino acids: CASSLARWERRTDTQYF. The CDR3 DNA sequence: TGCGCCAGCAGCTTGGCCCGCTGGGAGCGACGCACAGATACGCAGTATTTT.